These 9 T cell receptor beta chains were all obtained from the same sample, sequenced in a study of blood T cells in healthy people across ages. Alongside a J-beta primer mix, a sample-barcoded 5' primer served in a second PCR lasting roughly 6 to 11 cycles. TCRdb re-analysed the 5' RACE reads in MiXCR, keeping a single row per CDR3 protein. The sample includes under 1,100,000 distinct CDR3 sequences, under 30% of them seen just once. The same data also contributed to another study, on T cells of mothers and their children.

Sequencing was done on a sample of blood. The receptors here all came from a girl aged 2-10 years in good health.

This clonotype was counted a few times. The CDR3 DNA follows: TGTGCCAGCAGCCAAGCGTGGGGGCGAGCGAACACTGAAGCTTTCTTT. Its protein is CASSQAWGRANTEAFF. This sequence joins TRBV3-1 and TRBJ1-1; possible D gene TRBD1, 6 bases. V shed 1 base and J shed 1 base, with 13 bases lying between them. Germline V gene data show CDR1 as LGHDT and CDR2 as YNNKEL (reference sequence). This CDR3 contains 16 residues.

CDR3 protein: CASSHPGLLISPTNEKLFF. As DNA, the CDR3 is TGTGCCAGCAGTCATCCGGGACTTCTTATATCACCAACTAATGAAAAACTGTTTTTT. This chain links TRBV7-2 with TRBJ1-4, with a tentative D call TRBD1 (5 bases). CDR1 SGHTA and CDR2 FQGNSA come from the germline V gene. The CDR3 extends over 19 amino acids. With 6 bases removed from V and 0 bases from J, the gap between germline ends came to 23 bases.

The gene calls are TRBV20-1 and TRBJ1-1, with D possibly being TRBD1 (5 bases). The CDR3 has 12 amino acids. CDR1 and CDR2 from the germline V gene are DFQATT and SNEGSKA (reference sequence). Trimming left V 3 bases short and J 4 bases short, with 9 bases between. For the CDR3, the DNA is TGCAGTGCTAGTGATGGGGGCACTGAAGCTTTCTTT. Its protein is CSASDGGTEAFF.

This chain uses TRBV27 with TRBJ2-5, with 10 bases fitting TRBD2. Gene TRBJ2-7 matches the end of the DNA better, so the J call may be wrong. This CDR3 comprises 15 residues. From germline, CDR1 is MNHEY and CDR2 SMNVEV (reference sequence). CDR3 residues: CASSLRLAGEYEQYF. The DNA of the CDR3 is TGTGCCAGCAGTTTACGTCTAGCGGGGGAATACGAGCAGTACTTC.

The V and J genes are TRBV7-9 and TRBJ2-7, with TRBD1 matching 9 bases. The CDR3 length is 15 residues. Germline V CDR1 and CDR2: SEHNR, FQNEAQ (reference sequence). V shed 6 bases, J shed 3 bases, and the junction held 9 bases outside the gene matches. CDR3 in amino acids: CASRGGTGNFYEQYF. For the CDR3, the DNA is TGTGCCAGCAGGGGGGGGACAGGGAACTTCTACGAGCAGTACTTC. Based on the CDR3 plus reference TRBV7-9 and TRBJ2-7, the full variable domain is DTGVSQNPRHKITKRGQNVTFRCDPISEHNRLYWYRQTLGQGPEFLTYFQNEAQLEKSRLLSDRFSAERPKGSFSTLEIQRTEQGDSAMYLCASRGGTGNFYEQYFGPGTRLTVT.

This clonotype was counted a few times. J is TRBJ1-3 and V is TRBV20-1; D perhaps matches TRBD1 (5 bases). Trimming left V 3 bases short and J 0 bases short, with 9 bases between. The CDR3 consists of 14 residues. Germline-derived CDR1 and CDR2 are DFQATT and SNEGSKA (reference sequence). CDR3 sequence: CSARSDSSGNTIYF. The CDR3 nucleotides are TGCAGTGCTAGGAGTGACAGCTCTGGAAACACCATATATTTT.

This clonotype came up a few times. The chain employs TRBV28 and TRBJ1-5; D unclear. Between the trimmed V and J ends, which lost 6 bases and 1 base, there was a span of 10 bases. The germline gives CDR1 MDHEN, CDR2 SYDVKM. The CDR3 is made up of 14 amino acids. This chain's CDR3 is CASSPWLSNQPQHF. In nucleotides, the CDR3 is TGTGCCAGCAGCCCTTGGCTAAGCAATCAGCCCCAGCATTTT.

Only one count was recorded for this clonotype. CDR3 region: CASSLTPGGVEAFF. CDR3 DNA: TGTGCCAGCAGCTTAACGCCTGGAGGGGTTGAAGCTTTCTTT. V is TRBV7-3 and J is TRBJ1-1, with D maybe TRBD1 (5 bases). The germline V gene has CDR1 SGHTA and CDR2 FQGTGA. V gave up 0 bases and J gave up 7 bases, with 12 bases separating them. CDR3 size: 14 residues. The full variable domain, its missing parts supplied by reference TRBV7-3 and TRBJ1-1, is GAGVSQTPSNKVTEKGKYVELRCDPISGHTALYWYRQSLGQGPEFLIYFQGTGAADDSGLPNDRFFAVRPEGSVSTLKIQRTERGDSAVYLCASSLTPGGVEAFFGQGTRLTVV.

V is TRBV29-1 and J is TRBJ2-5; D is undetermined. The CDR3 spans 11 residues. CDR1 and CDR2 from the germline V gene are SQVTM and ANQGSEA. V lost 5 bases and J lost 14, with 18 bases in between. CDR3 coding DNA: TGCAGCGTTCCCCGCCCTAAAGCGAATTACTTC. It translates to CSVPRPKANYF. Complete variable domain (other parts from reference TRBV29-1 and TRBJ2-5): SAVISQKPSRDICQRGTSLTIQCQVDSQVTMMFWYRQQPGQSLTLIATANQGSEATYESGFVIDKFPISRPNLTFSTLTVSNMSPEDSSIYLCSVPRPKANYFGPGTRLLVL.